Below are 20 T cell receptor beta chains sequenced from a single sample in a study of T-cell memory formation after mild COVID-19. TCRdb redid the calling of the 5' RACE reads with MiXCR, one entry per CDR3 protein. The sample shows 350,000 to 500,000 distinct CDR3 sequences, more than 20% of them seen only once. Sequencing used PBMCs or a T cell subset sorted from them (not recorded which). These receptors all stem from an adult woman who had mild COVID-19 (a few samples of this study predate the infection). Cell type and time point are not known.

This clonotype showed up just a few times. V usage is TRBV6-5 and J usage is TRBJ2-1; D possibly corresponds to TRBD2 (5 bases). This CDR3 spans 17 amino acids. Germline V gives CDR1 MNHEY, CDR2 SVGAGI. V shed 0 bases and J shed 4 bases, with 16 bases lying between them. This chain's CDR3 is CASSYSRGSPKYNEQFF. DNA for the CDR3: TGTGCCAGCAGTTACTCGAGAGGGTCACCAAAGTACAATGAGCAGTTCTTC.

The V gene is TRBV4-3, the J gene TRBJ1-1; 7 nucleotides match TRBD1. V shed 1 base and J 2 bases; nucleotides not matched to a gene: 4. The CDR3 is made up of 15 amino acids. CDR1 and CDR2 (germline): LGHNA, YSLEER. The CDR3: CASSQGTGINTEAFF. The CDR3 bases are TGCGCCAGCAGCCAAGGGACAGGAATAAACACTGAAGCTTTCTTT.

This clonotype was detected a few times. This sequence joins TRBV9 and TRBJ2-7; D is perhaps TRBD1 or TRBD2 (5 bases each). V lost 3 bases to trimming and J lost 2 bases, with 15 bases between them. Germline CDR1 is SGDLS and CDR2 is YYNGEE. This CDR3 comprises 15 residues. CDR3 coding DNA: TGTGCCAGCAGCGGGACCCGGGACCCGACCTACGAGCAGTACTTC. The encoded protein is CASSGTRDPTYEQYF.

About this clonotype: The junction and the germline gene differ at one end; a read error may be behind it. This chain uses TRBV3-1 with TRBJ2-5, with 12 nucleotides matching TRBD2. The CDR3 sequence is 15 residues long. CDR1 LGHDT and CDR2 YNNKEL come from the germline V gene (reference sequence). CDR3 loop: CASSQGLAGMETQYF. The CDR3 bases are TGTGCAAGCAGCCAAGGACTAGCGGGGATGGAGACCCAGTACTTC.

The chain uses TRBV7-9 and TRBJ2-3; 7 bases map to TRBD2. The CDR3 is 17 residues long. The J segment lost 0 bases and the V segment lost 4 bases, leaving 10 bases of the junction unmatched. Germline loops: CDR1 SEHNR, CDR2 FQNEAQ (reference sequence). In nucleotides, the CDR3 is TGTGCCAGCAGCTCCACCGGGACTACCACTAGCACAGATACGCAGTATTTT. Translated: CASSSTGTTTSTDTQYF.

This chain connects TRBV24-1 to TRBJ2-1; 10 bases agree with TRBD2. V trimming: 3 bases; J trimming: 7 bases; junction bases outside the gene matches: 14. CDR3 length: 18 residues. In germline, CDR1 is KGHDR, CDR2 SFDVKD. This CDR3 is CATSDRGAGGPSGNEQFF. The CDR3, as DNA: TGTGCCACCAGTGATCGAGGAGCGGGAGGGCCCTCCGGGAATGAGCAGTTCTTC.

The genes are TRBV10-3 and TRBJ2-5; 11 nucleotides line up with TRBD1. Losses at the gene ends were 10 bases for V and 5 bases for J; bases not matched to a gene: 6. The CDR3 is 13 residues long. Per germline, CDR1 ENHRY and CDR2 SYGVKD. The CDR3 coding sequence is TGTGCCACCCGGACAGGGGGCGGGGAGACCCAGTACTTC. Residues: CATRTGGGETQYF.

The gene calls are TRBV5-1 and TRBJ1-1, with TRBD1 matching 8 bases. From germline, CDR1 is SGHRS and CDR2 YFSETQ. The CDR3 is made up of 14 amino acids. J lost 2 bases, V lost 4 bases, and 4 bases had no gene match. The CDR3 DNA follows: TGCGCCAGCAGCAGTGACAGGGGTAACACTGAAGCTTTCTTT. Residues: CASSSDRGNTEAFF.

This sequence joins TRBV7-2 and TRBJ2-1; tentatively, D is TRBD2 (6 bases). Looked up from germline, CDR1 is SGHTA and CDR2 is FQGNSA. The CDR3 runs to 15 residues. V lost 5 bases, J lost 4 bases, and 15 bases lay in between. The CDR3 DNA reads as TGTGCCAGCAGCGTCAGATATAGCGGATACAATGAGCAGTTCTTC. Encoded protein: CASSVRYSGYNEQFF.

This chain joins TRBV6-6 and TRBJ2-2; TRBD1 matches at 8 bases. Trimming removed 5 bases from V and 6 bases from J; junction bases left unmatched: 8. The CDR3 is 15 amino acids. Germline V gene sequence: CDR1 MNHNY, CDR2 SVGAGI (reference sequence). The CDR3 coding sequence is TGTGCCAGCAGTAAGACAGGGGCTGGGGCCGGGGAGCTGTTTTTT. This sequence encodes CASSKTGAGAGELFF.

The chain is built from TRBV6-6 and TRBJ1-2; tentative D call: TRBD1 (5 bases). The V end was cut by 6 bases, the J end by 1 base, with 15 bases between. This CDR3 is built from 15 residues. From germline, CDR1 is MNHNY and CDR2 SVGAGI (reference sequence). Written as DNA, the CDR3 is TGTGCCAGCAGCACCCCGGGACCCGTTAACTATGGCTACACCTTC. Its protein product is CASSTPGPVNYGYTF.

V is TRBV24-1 and J is TRBJ2-1; D perhaps matches TRBD2 (5 bases). The germline V gene encodes CDR1 KGHDR and CDR2 SFDVKD. CDR3 length: 13 amino acids. The V end lost 4 bases, the J end lost 8 bases, and 11 bases lay between the germline ends. The CDR3: CATSDYTRDEQFF. In DNA, the CDR3 is TGTGCCACCAGTGACTATACTAGGGATGAGCAGTTCTTC.

This clonotype was observed a handful of times. The chain is built from TRBV12-3 or TRBV12-4 and TRBJ2-7; D is possibly TRBD1 or TRBD2 (5 bases each). This CDR3 has 13 amino acids. The V end lost 2 bases, the J end lost 6 bases, and 11 bases lay between the germline ends. The CDR3 region has the DNA TGTGCCAGCAGTTTACCCTCCGGGGCCGAGCAGTACTTC. It specifies CASSLPSGAEQYF.

The table lists this clonotype with a few counts. The chain carries TRBV14 and TRBJ2-1, with D possibly matching TRBD1 (6 bases). V was clipped by 1 base and J by 12 bases, with 10 bases between them. From germline, CDR1 is SGHDN and CDR2 FVKESK. This CDR3 has 12 amino acids. This CDR3 is CASSQVQGGQFF. Written as DNA, the CDR3 is TGTGCCAGCAGCCAAGTACAGGGTGGGCAGTTCTTC.

V gene TRBV10-3 combines with J gene TRBJ2-5; D is unclear. The CDR3 consists of 13 residues. Germline CDR1 reads ENHRY; CDR2 reads SYGVKD. Trimming cost V 4 bases and J 7 bases, with 13 bases left between them. The CDR3 loop reads CAISAGRGGTQYF. CDR3 nucleotide sequence: TGTGCCATCAGTGCGGGCCGAGGTGGGACCCAGTACTTC.

The V and J genes are TRBV3-1 and TRBJ1-1; 7 bases line up with TRBD1. The V and J ends lost 5 bases and 4 bases, in that order; junction bases with no gene match: 16. CDR3 size: 17 residues. CDR1 is LGHDT, CDR2 YNNKEL, per germline (reference sequence). As DNA, the CDR3 is TGTGCCAGCAGCGACCGACAGGGAATGTCTAGGGGCACTGAAGCTTTCTTT. This gives the protein CASSDRQGMSRGTEAFF.

The CDR3 DNA is TGTGCCAGCAGTTATGGCCCCATTAGCACCGGGGAGCTGTTTTTT. Protein sequence: CASSYGPISTGELFF. V usage is TRBV6-2 or TRBV6-3 and J usage is TRBJ2-2; no definite D call. The CDR3 is made up of 15 amino acids. Deletions cut 3 bases from V and 4 bases from J, with 12 bases between. CDR1 and CDR2 (germline): MNHEY, SVGEGT.

The chain combines TRBV6-2 or TRBV6-3 with TRBJ2-3; D gene uncertain. Trimming stripped 8 bases from V and 0 bases from J, with 12 bases between. From germline, CDR1 is MNHEY and CDR2 SVGEGT. CDR3 length equals 14 residues. The DNA for the CDR3 is TGTGCCAGCGGCTCGCTCTCAAGCACAGATACGCAGTATTTT. Residues: CASGSLSSTDTQYF.

CDR3 sequence reads: CASSQVGLAGDYNEQFF. Written as DNA, the CDR3 is TGTGCCAGCAGCCAAGTAGGGCTAGCGGGAGATTACAATGAGCAGTTCTTC. This chain connects TRBV4-2 to TRBJ2-1; 10 nucleotides line up with TRBD2. Germline CDR1 LGHNA, CDR2 YNFKEQ. This CDR3 is 17 amino acids long. The trim removed 1 base at V and 4 bases at J, leaving 7 bases unmatched.

CDR3 DNA sequence: TGTGCCACCAGTGGTCGTGCCGGGGAGCTGTTTTTT. Translating gives CATSGRAGELFF. The chain combines TRBV24-1 with TRBJ2-2; no definite D call. In germline, CDR1 is KGHDR, CDR2 SFDVKD. V was shortened by 5 bases and J by 6 bases, with 6 bases between the two germline ends. The CDR3 is 12 residues long.